What follows are 10 T cell receptor beta chains derived from one specimen sequenced in a study of blood T cell repertoires in COVID-19. Only in-frame clones appear in the TCRdb table, and some are missing; sequencing was by immunoSEQ multiplex PCR. The repertoire holds under 80,000 clones, with approximately 86% as singletons. What was sequenced was peripheral blood. The receptors shown here come from a man between 65 and 79 years old with acute or convalescent COVID-19.

The gene calls are TRBV5-4 and TRBJ2-1, with 9 bases lining up with TRBD1. V shed 3 bases, J shed 9 bases, and the junction held 7 bases outside the gene matches. Germline-derived CDR1 and CDR2 are SGHNT and YYREEE (reference sequence). The CDR3 has 14 amino acids. The CDR3: CASSWGQGVGEQFF. The DNA for the CDR3 is TGTGCCAGCAGCTGGGGACAGGGCGTGGGTGAGCAGTTCTTC.

This clone was seen more than once but under ten times. This chain joins TRBV2 and TRBJ1-3; 10 nucleotides align to TRBD1. V shed 6 bases and J 11 bases; nucleotides not matched to a gene: 10. The CDR3 is 14 amino acids. The germline V gene encodes CDR1 SNHLY and CDR2 FYNNEI. The CDR3: CASRRQGASQAIYF. CDR3 nucleotides: TGTGCCAGCAGGCGACAGGGGGCCTCTCAAGCCATATATTTT.

This rearrangement joins TRBV18 to TRBJ2-3, with D unclear. The V end was cut by 3 bases, the J end by 2 bases, with 12 bases between. CDR3 length: 15 residues. Germline CDR1 KGHSH, CDR2 LQKENI. CDR3 sequence reads: CASSPGSQYTDTQYF. CDR3 nucleotides: TGTGCCAGCTCACCGGGCTCACAATACACAGATACGCAGTATTTT.

V usage is TRBV20-1 and J usage is TRBJ2-1; 8 bases match TRBD2. Looked up from germline, CDR1 is DFQATT and CDR2 is SNEGSKA (reference sequence). The CDR3 loop spans 16 amino acids. J lost 3 bases, V lost 3 bases, and 10 bases had no gene match. CDR3 residues: CSASSNGLAFYNEQFF. For the CDR3, the DNA is TGCAGTGCTAGTTCGAATGGACTAGCATTCTACAATGAGCAGTTCTTC.

The rearrangement joins TRBV6-1 to TRBJ1-2; 9 bases are a match to TRBD1. Trimming took 1 base from V and 7 from J; bases not matched to a gene: 4. The CDR3 covers 14 residues. CDR1 is MNHNS, CDR2 SASEGT, per germline. The CDR3 loop reads CASSEGRDRAGYTF. CDR3 coding DNA: TGTGCCAGCAGTGAAGGGAGGGACAGGGCTGGCTACACCTTC.

This clone was seen a few times. V gene TRBV24-1 combines with J gene TRBJ2-2, with TRBD2 matching 7 bases. The CDR3 is made up of 14 amino acids. Losses at the gene ends were 3 bases for V and 6 bases for J; bases not matched to a gene: 3. CDR1 is KGHDR, CDR2 SFDVKD, per germline. CDR3 sequence reads: CATSDPRGAGELFF. The CDR3 region has the DNA TGTGCCACCAGTGATCCCCGGGGGGCCGGGGAGCTGTTTTTT.

This chain uses TRBV6-5 with TRBJ1-4; maybe TRBD1 (6 bases). CDR3 length: 15 residues. CDR1 and CDR2 (germline): MNHEY, SVGAGI. V dropped 5 bases and J dropped 1 base, with 11 bases sitting between them. The CDR3 bases are TGTGCCAGCAGTCTCGAGACAGGAACTAATGAAAAACTGTTTTTT. This encodes CASSLETGTNEKLFF.

The chain combines TRBV28 with TRBJ2-7; 7 positions match TRBD2. There are 13 residues in the CDR3. Germline V lookup: CDR1 MDHEN, CDR2 SYDVKM. V lost 10 bases to trimming and J lost 2 bases; unmatched junction nucleotides: 8. The CDR3 coding sequence is TGTGCCACCCACTGGGCGGGAGCCTACGAGCAGTACTTC. Translated, it gives CATHWAGAYEQYF.

V gene TRBV11-2 combines with J gene TRBJ1-1, with D uncertain. Germline CDR1 reads SGHAT; CDR2 reads FQNNGV. The CDR3 runs to 14 residues. Trimming took 2 bases from V and 2 from J, leaving 9 bases between them. The CDR3 DNA is TGTGCCAGCAGCTTAACCAGGCCCAACACTGAAGCTTTCTTT. The encoded protein is CASSLTRPNTEAFF.

This chain connects TRBV28 to TRBJ2-5, with 13 nucleotides matching TRBD2. Germline V gene sequence: CDR1 MDHEN, CDR2 SYDVKM. Losses at the gene ends were 4 bases for V and 6 bases for J; bases not matched to a gene: 8. The CDR3 spans 16 residues. The CDR3 reads CASSSYRLAGGQTQYF. CDR3 nucleotides: TGTGCCAGCAGTTCCTACCGACTAGCGGGAGGCCAGACCCAGTACTTC.